A selection of T cell receptor beta chains follows, all from one sample in a study of T cells expressing NK-cell markers. TCRdb derives one entry per CDR3 protein from the 5' RACE reads, leaving out DNA. The table counts approximately 550,000 distinct CDR3 sequences; roughly 3.4% lies in the top ten. Sequencing input: blood T cells: a sorted CD56 or NKG2C T cell subset, CD4+ or CD8+ T cells, or bulk PBMC T cells (not recorded which). Receptor source: a man between 18 and 29 years old in good health. Each CDR3 is given with its conserved first and last residue.

j_call: TRBJ2-5
v_call: TRBV4-2
cdr3_aa: CASSQEGTSGRGETQYF

j_call: TRBJ1-1
v_call: TRBV6-1
cdr3_aa: CASSPEPTGGGAEAFF

j_call: TRBJ2-1
v_call: TRBV15
cdr3_aa: CATSRPLGDEQFF

j_call: TRBJ1-2
v_call: TRBV20-1
cdr3_aa: CSASGRNQGLIGGYTF

j_call: TRBJ2-7
v_call: TRBV20-1
cdr3_aa: CSGETGFVQYF

j_call: TRBJ2-7
v_call: TRBV6-1
cdr3_aa: CAAQGQAPYEQYF

j_call: TRBJ2-2
v_call: TRBV11-2
cdr3_aa: CASSSSPTGLTGELFF

j_call: TRBJ2-3
v_call: TRBV20-1
cdr3_aa: CSARDGARPSGVGDTQYF

j_call: TRBJ2-7
v_call: TRBV27
cdr3_aa: CASSQTGLQTSEQYF

j_call: TRBJ1-2
v_call: TRBV29-1
cdr3_aa: CSVEVKDGYTF

j_call: TRBJ1-5
v_call: TRBV28
cdr3_aa: CASSPQGPQPQHF

j_call: TRBJ2-5
v_call: TRBV20-1
cdr3_aa: CSAVYSDQETQYF

j_call: TRBJ2-1
v_call: TRBV10-3
cdr3_aa: CAISEQLAGQFF

j_call: TRBJ2-1
v_call: TRBV30
cdr3_aa: CAWTSGSSYNEQFF

j_call: TRBJ2-1
v_call: TRBV20-1
cdr3_aa: CSATNLGLSGVREQFF

j_call: TRBJ1-3
v_call: TRBV12-3/TRBV12-4
cdr3_aa: CASSFENTIYF

j_call: TRBJ2-2
v_call: TRBV4-2
cdr3_aa: CASSQDMAGELFF

j_call: TRBJ2-1
v_call: TRBV30
cdr3_aa: CASDQTGIYNEQFF

j_call: TRBJ1-6
v_call: TRBV5-1
cdr3_aa: CASSLGSEGQSPLHF

j_call: TRBJ2-1
v_call: TRBV12-3/TRBV12-4
cdr3_aa: CASTTDLYNEQFF

j_call: TRBJ2-5
v_call: TRBV20-1
cdr3_aa: CSAREDSAAYF

j_call: TRBJ1-5
v_call: TRBV6-6
cdr3_aa: CASHPGGGQPQHF